The TCR beta chain under discussion was sequenced for a study of neurological immune-mediated disorders. Turning to the study itself: Among 35 or so multiple sclerosis patients, about 30 were relapsing-remitting and 3 were secondary progressive.

General study points: Falling below healthy controls, multiple sclerosis showed the least TCR clonal expansion, while HTLV-1-associated myelopathy showed the most. Among 34 multiple sclerosis patients, 18 had repertoires that phylogenetic grouping placed in one related-CDR3 cluster, a possible signature.

This clonotype has a count of ten or more. Its antigen is not known. TCRdb processed the 5' RACE reads anew with MiXCR; each CDR3 protein has one entry. The sample shows 95,000 to 150,000 distinct CDR3 sequences, roughly 3.2% of them seen only once. The sample taken for sequencing was PBMCs. The TCR comes from a woman under 40 with multiple sclerosis.

The DNA for the CDR3 is TGCGCCAGCAGCCAAGTTGACAGGGTCCAAGAGACCCAGTACTTC. Residues: CASSQVDRVQETQYF. The V gene is TRBV4-3, the J gene TRBJ2-5, with TRBD1 matching over 7 bases. Trimming cost V 1 base and J 1 base; bases outside gene matches: 3. The CDR3 loop spans 15 amino acids. Germline CDR1 and CDR2: LGHNA and YSLEER.